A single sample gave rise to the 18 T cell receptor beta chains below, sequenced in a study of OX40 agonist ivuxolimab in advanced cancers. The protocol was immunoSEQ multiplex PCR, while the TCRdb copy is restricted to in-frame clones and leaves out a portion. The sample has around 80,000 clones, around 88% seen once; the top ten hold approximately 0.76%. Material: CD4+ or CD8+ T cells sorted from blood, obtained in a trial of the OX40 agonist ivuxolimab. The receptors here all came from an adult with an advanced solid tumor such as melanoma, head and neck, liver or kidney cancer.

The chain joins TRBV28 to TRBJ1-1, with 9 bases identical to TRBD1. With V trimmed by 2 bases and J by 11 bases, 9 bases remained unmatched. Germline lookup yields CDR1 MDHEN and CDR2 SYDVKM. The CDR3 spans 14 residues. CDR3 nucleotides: TGTGCCAGCAGTTTAACGACAGGGGGACGTGGGGCTTTCTTT. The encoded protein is CASSLTTGGRGAFF. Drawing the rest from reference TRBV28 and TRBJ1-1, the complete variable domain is DVKVTQSSRYLVKRTGEKVFLECVQDMDHENMFWYRQDPGLGLRLIYFSYDVKMKEKGDIPEGYSVSREKKERFSLILESASTNQTSMYLCASSLTTGGRGAFFGQGTRLTVV.

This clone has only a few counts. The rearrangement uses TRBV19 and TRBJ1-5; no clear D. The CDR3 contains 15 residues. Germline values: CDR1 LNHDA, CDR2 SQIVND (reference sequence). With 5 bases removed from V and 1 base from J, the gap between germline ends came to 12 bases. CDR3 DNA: TGTGCCAGTAGTCCCCCCGTACCAAGCAATCAGCCCCAGCATTTT. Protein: CASSPPVPSNQPQHF. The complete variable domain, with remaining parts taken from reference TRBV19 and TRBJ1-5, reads DGGITQSPKYLFRKEGQNVTLSCEQNLNHDAMYWYRQDPGQGLRLIYYSQIVNDFQKGDIAEGYSVSREKKESFPLTVTSAQKNPTAFYLCASSPPVPSNQPQHFGDGTRLSIL.

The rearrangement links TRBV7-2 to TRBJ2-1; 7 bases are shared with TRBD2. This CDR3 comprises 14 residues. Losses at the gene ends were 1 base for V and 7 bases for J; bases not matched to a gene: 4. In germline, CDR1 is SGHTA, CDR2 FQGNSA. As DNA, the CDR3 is TGTGCCAGCAGCTTAGGCGGGAGTAAAAATGAGCAGTTCTTC. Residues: CASSLGGSKNEQFF.

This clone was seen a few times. The DNA of the CDR3 is TGTGCCAGCAGTGAGAGGACAGCTATTAATGAAAAACTGTTTTTT. Translating it yields CASSERTAINEKLFF. V usage is TRBV2 and J usage is TRBJ1-4, with D perhaps matching TRBD1 (6 bases). CDR1 SNHLY and CDR2 FYNNEI come from the germline V gene. V lost 3 bases, J lost 4 bases, and 12 bases lay in between. CDR3 size: 15 residues.

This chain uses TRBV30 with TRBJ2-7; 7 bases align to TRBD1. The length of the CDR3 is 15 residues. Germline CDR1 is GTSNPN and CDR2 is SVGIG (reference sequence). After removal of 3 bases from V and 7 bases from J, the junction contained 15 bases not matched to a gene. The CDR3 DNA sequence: TGTGCCTGGAGAGAAAAGAAGGGGGCGCTTGGGGAGCAGTACTTC. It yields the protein CAWREKKGALGEQYF.

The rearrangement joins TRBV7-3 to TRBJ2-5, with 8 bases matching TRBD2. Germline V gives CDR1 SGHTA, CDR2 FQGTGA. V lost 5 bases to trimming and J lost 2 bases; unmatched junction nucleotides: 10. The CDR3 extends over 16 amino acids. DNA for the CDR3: TGTGCCAGCAGCCTATCCCCGGGGGGGATTCAAGAGACCCAGTACTTC. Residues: CASSLSPGGIQETQYF.

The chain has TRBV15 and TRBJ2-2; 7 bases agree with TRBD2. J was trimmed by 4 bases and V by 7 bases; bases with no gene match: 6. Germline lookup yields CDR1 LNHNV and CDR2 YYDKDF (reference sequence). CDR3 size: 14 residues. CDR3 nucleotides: TGTGCCACCAAACTTGTAGCGGGCACCGGGGAGCTGTTTTTT. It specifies CATKLVAGTGELFF.

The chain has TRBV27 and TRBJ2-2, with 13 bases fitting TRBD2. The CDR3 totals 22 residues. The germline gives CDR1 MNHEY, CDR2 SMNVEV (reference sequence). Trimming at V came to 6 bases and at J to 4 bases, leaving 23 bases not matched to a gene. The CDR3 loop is CASSPPLYRTGLAGVATGELFF. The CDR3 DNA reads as TGTGCCAGCAGCCCACCCCTCTACAGGACAGGACTAGCGGGAGTAGCCACCGGGGAGCTGTTTTTT.

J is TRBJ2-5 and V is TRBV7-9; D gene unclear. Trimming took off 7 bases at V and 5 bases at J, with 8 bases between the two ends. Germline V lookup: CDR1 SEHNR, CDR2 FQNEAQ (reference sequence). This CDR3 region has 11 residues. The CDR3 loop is CASTPGETQYF. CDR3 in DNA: TGTGCCAGCACCCCCGGGGAGACCCAGTACTTC. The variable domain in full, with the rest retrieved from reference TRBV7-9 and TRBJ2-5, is DTGVSQNPRHKITKRGQNVTFRCDPISEHNRLYWYRQTLGQGPEFLTYFQNEAQLEKSRLLSDRFSAERPKGSFSTLEIQRTEQGDSAMYLCASTPGETQYFGPGTRLLVL.

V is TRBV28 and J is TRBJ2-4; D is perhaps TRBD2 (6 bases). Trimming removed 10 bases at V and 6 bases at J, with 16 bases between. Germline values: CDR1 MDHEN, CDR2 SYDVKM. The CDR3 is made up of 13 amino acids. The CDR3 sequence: CATERASGNIQYF. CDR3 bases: TGTGCCACCGAGCGGGCATCAGGAAACATTCAGTACTTC.

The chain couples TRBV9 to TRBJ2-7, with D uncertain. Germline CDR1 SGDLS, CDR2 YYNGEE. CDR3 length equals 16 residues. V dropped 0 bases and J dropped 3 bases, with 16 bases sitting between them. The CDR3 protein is CASSVAPSPWIYEQYF. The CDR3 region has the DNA TGTGCCAGCAGCGTAGCGCCATCCCCGTGGATCTACGAGCAGTACTTC.

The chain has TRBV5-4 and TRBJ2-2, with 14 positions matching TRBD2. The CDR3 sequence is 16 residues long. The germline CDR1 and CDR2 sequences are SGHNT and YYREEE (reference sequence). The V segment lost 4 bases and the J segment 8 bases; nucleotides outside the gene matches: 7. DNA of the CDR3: TGTGCCAGCAGCCCGGGACTAGCGGGAGTTAGGGGGGAGCTGTTTTTT. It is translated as CASSPGLAGVRGELFF.

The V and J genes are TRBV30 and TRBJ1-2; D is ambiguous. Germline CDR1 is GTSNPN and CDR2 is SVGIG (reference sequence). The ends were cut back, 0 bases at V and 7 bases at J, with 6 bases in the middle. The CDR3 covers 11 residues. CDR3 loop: CAWSVGRGYTF. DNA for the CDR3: TGTGCCTGGAGTGTAGGTCGTGGCTACACCTTC.

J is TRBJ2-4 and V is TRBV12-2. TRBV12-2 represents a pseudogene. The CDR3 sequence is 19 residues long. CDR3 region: CASRLATIRTGAAKNIQYF. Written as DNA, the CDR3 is TGTGCAAGTCGCTTAGCGACCATTAGAACGGGGGCCGCCAAAAACATTCAGTACTTC.

The CDR3 region is CATSRGQGLSGNTIYF. The DNA for the CDR3 is TGTGCCACCAGCAGAGGACAGGGGTTGTCTGGAAACACCATATATTTT. The V and J genes are TRBV15 and TRBJ1-3, with TRBD1 matching 8 bases. This CDR3 has 16 residues. The V gene's germline CDR1 is LNHNV and CDR2 YYDKDF (reference sequence). Trimming at V came to 1 base and at J to 1 base, leaving 3 bases not matched to a gene.

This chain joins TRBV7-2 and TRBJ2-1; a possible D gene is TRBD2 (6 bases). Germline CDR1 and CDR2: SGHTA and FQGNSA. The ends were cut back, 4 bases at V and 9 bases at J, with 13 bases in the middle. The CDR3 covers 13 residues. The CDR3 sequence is CASSSGLGVEQFF. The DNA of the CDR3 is TGTGCCAGCAGCTCGGGACTCGGGGTTGAGCAGTTCTTC.

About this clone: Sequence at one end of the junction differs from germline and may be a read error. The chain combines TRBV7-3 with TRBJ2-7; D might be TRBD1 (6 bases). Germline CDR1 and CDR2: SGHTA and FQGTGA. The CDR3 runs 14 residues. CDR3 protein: CASSLNRVSFEQYF. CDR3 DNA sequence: TGTGCCAGCAGCTTAAACAGGGTTTCCTTCGAGCAGTACTTC.

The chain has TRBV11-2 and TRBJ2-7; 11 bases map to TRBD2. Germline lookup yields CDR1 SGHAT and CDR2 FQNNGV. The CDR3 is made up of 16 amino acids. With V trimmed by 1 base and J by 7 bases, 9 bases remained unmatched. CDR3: CASSLGKLAGVAEQYF. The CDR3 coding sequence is TGTGCCAGCAGCTTAGGCAAACTAGCGGGAGTTGCGGAGCAGTACTTC.